This T cell receptor (beta chain) was documented in a study of blood T cell repertoires in COVID-19. Only in-frame clones appear in the TCRdb table, and some are missing; sequencing was by immunoSEQ multiplex PCR. The sample yields fewer than 200,000 clones, about 88% seen once. This TCR came from a man between 18 and 29 years old who had recovered from COVID-19. The specimen sequenced was peripheral blood.

The CDR3 here is CASSFSRTGGGYGYTF. CDR3 bases: TGTGCCAGCAGTTTCTCTCGGACAGGGGGCGGCTATGGCTACACCTTC. The chain employs TRBV28 and TRBJ1-2, with 11 bases aligning to TRBD1. The germline CDR1 and CDR2 sequences are MDHEN and SYDVKM. The V and J ends lost 3 bases and 4 bases, in that order; junction bases with no gene match: 7. This CDR3 region has 16 residues.